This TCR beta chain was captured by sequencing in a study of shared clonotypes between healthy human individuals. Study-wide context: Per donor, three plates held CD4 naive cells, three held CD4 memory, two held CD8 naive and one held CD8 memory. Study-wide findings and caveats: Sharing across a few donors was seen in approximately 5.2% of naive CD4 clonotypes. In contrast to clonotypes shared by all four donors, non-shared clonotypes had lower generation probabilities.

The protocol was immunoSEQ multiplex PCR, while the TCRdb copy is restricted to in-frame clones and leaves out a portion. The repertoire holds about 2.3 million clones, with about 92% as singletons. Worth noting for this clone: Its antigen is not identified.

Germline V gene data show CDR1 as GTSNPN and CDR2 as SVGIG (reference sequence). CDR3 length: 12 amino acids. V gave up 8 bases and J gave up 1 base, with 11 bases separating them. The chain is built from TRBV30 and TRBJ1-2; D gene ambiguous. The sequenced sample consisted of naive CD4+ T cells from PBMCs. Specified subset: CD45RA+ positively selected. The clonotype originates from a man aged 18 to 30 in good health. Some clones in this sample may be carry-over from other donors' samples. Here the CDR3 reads CAGLGLNYGYTF. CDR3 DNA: TGTGCCGGCCTAGGACTTAACTATGGCTACACCTTC. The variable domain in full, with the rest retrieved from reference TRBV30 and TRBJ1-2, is SQTIHQWPATLVQPVGSPLSLECTVEGTSNPNLYWYRQAAGRGLQLLFYSVGIGQISSEVPQNLSASRPQDRQFILSSKKLLLSDSGFYLCAGLGLNYGYTFGSGTRLTVV.